This T cell receptor (beta chain) came from a study of blood T cell repertoires in COVID-19. On the study more broadly: Acute and convalescent COVID-19 specimens originated in the United States, Italy and Spain. PBMCs, B-cell-depleted T cells, or T cells were the source of the cDNA or gDNA that made up the material.

The protocol was immunoSEQ multiplex PCR, while the TCRdb copy is restricted to in-frame clones and leaves out a portion. The sample holds roughly 380,000 clones, about 85% seen once. This CDR3 spans 14 amino acids. V lost 4 bases to trimming and J lost 6 bases, with 12 bases between them. Germline CDR1 reads MNHEY; CDR2 reads SVGEGT. V usage is TRBV6-2 or TRBV6-3 and J usage is TRBJ1-4; D is ambiguous. The specimen sequenced was peripheral blood. The origin of this receptor is a young woman with acute or convalescent COVID-19. CDR3 nucleotides: TGTGCCAGCAGTTTCCGAAGGCGGGATGAAAAACTGTTTTTT. Amino acids: CASSFRRRDEKLFF.